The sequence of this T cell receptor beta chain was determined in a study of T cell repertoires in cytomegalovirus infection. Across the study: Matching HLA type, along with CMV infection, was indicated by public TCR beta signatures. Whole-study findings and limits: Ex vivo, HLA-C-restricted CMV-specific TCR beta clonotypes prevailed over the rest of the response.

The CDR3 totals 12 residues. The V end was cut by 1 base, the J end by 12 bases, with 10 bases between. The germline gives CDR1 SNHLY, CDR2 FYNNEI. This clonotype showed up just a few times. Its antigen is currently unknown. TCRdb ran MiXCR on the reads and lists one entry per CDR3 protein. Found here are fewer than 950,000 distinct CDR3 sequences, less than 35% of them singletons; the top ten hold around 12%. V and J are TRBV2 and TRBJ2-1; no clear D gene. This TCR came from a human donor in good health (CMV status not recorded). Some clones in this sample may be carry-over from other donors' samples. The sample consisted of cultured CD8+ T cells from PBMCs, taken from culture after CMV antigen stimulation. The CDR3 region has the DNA TGTGCCAGCAGTGAAGTAACATCCCGGCAGTTCTTC. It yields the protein CASSEVTSRQFF.